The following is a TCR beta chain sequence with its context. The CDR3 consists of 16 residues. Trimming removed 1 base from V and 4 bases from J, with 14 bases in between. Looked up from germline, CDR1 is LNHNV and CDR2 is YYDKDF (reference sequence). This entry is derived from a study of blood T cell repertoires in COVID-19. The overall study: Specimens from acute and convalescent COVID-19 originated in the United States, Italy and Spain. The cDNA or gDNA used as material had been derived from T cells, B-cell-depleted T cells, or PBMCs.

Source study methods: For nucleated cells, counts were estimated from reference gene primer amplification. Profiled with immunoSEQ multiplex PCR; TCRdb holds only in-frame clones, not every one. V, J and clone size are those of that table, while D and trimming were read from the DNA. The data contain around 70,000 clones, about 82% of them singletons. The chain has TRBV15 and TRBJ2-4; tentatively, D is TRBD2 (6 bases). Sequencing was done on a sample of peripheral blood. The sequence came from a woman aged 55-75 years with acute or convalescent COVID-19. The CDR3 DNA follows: TGTGCCACCAGCAGAGGGGGAGGTCAGGGAAAAAACATTCAGTACTTC. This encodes CATSRGGGQGKNIQYF. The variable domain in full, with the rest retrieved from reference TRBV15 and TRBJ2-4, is DAMVIQNPRYQVTQFGKPVTLSCSQTLNHNVMYWYQQKSSQAPKLLFHYYDKDFNNEADTPDNFQSRRPNTSFCFLDIRSPGLGDTAMYLCATSRGGGQGKNIQYFGAGTRLSVL.